These 22 T cell receptor beta chains were sequenced from one sample in a study of early T cells in non-severe SARS-CoV-2 infection (dated by TCRdb to 2020 to 2023). The method behind the library was 5' RACE. The instrument given in TCRdb is NextSeq 500. Through fastp at Q25 and MiXCR, TCRdb rebuilt clones from the public reads, retaining in-frame beta chains. Each CDR3 protein appears once, grouped with its most common genes and DNA. A total of tens of thousands of distinct CDR3 sequences appear in this sample, approximately 11% of them only once. The ten largest clones capture around 6.6% of the sample. The sequencing input was whole blood. These TCRs come from an adult who was a healthcare worker with PCR-confirmed SARS-CoV-2 infection or an uninfected control (not recorded which).

The V call is TRBV5-1, the J call TRBJ2-1; 10 bases align to TRBD2. This CDR3 has 16 residues. From germline, CDR1 is SGHRS and CDR2 YFSETQ. With 0 bases clipped from V and 8 bases from J, the junction kept 8 bases outside the gene matches. The CDR3 nucleotides read TGCGCCAGCAGCTTGGATCCTCGAGCGGGAGGGGATGAGCAGTTCTTC. This sequence encodes CASSLDPRAGGDEQFF.

This clonotype has only a few counts. The chain carries TRBV27 and TRBJ2-3; TRBD2 might be the D (6 bases). Trimming stripped 2 bases from V and 1 base from J, with 10 bases between. The CDR3 has 15 amino acids. Germline V gene lookup returns CDR1 MNHEY and CDR2 SMNVEV (reference sequence). The CDR3 region has the DNA TGTGCCAGCAGTTTAGGCGGGGTCCGCACAGATACGCAGTATTTT. This gives the protein CASSLGGVRTDTQYF.

This clonotype was counted ten times or more. The chain recombines TRBV12-3 or TRBV12-4 with TRBJ2-7; D not resolved. The CDR3 spans 15 residues. V shed 3 bases and J shed 0 bases, with 12 bases lying between them. The DNA for the CDR3 is TGTGCCAGCAGTTTGTCCAGGACCTACTCCTACGAGCAGTACTTC. It translates to CASSLSRTYSYEQYF.

In its sample, this clonotype was seen many times. The chain carries TRBV19 and TRBJ1-3; D gene uncertain. CDR3 length: 14 residues. Germline V lookup: CDR1 LNHDA, CDR2 SQIVND (reference sequence). Trimming took off 7 bases at V and 7 bases at J, with 17 bases between the two ends. This CDR3 is CASKAEGVRNTIYF. In DNA form, the CDR3 reads TGTGCCAGTAAGGCGGAGGGTGTACGGAACACCATATATTTT. Drawing the rest from reference TRBV19 and TRBJ1-3, the complete variable domain is DGGITQSPKYLFRKEGQNVTLSCEQNLNHDAMYWYRQDPGQGLRLIYYSQIVNDFQKGDIAEGYSVSREKKESFPLTVTSAQKNPTAFYLCASKAEGVRNTIYFGEGSWLTVV.

This clonotype is medium-sized in the sample. The chain has TRBV29-1 and TRBJ2-5; D gene ambiguous. CDR3 size: 13 residues. The V gene lost 2 bases and the J gene lost 3 bases, with 10 bases spanning the gap. The germline gives CDR1 SQVTM, CDR2 ANQGSEA. CDR3 sequence reads: CSVEMYTKETQYF. In nucleotides, the CDR3 is TGCAGCGTTGAAATGTATACAAAAGAGACCCAGTACTTC.

This clonotype occurred many times. V usage is TRBV9 and J usage is TRBJ2-2; 8 bases fit TRBD1. Trimming at V came to 3 bases and at J to 3 bases, leaving 22 bases not matched to a gene. CDR3 length: 21 residues. Germline CDR1 reads SGDLS; CDR2 reads YYNGEE. CDR3 amino acids: CASSEFPPLPPGQDDTGELFF. The CDR3, as DNA: TGTGCCAGCAGCGAATTCCCCCCGCTGCCTCCGGGACAGGACGACACCGGGGAGCTGTTTTTT. Complete variable domain (other parts from reference TRBV9 and TRBJ2-2): DSGVTQTPKHLITATGQRVTLRCSPRSGDLSVYWYQQSLDQGLQFLIQYYNGEERAKGNILERFSAQQFPDLHSELNLSSLELGDSALYFCASSEFPPLPPGQDDTGELFFGEGSRLTVL.

This clonotype was detected many times. The chain carries TRBV5-1 and TRBJ2-5, with a possible D match to TRBD2 (5 bases). Trimming shortened V by 2 bases and J by 4 bases, and 15 bases separated the two germline ends. Germline V gene lookup returns CDR1 SGHRS and CDR2 YFSETQ. The CDR3 spans 15 residues. The CDR3 coding sequence is TGCGCCAGCAGCTTTGGGAGCGGATACCGAGAGACCCAGTACTTC. It translates to CASSFGSGYRETQYF.

The rearrangement links TRBV18 to TRBJ2-2; possible D gene TRBD2, 5 bases. In germline, CDR1 is KGHSH, CDR2 LQKENI. The CDR3 contains 16 residues. V lost 6 bases, J lost 4 bases, and 18 bases lay in between. CDR3 in DNA: TGTGCCAGCTCCCCTGGAGGAAGACATGGCACCGGGGAGCTGTTTTTT. Translated: CASSPGGRHGTGELFF.

This clonotype was counted many times. The chain has TRBV24-1 and TRBJ1-1; D gene uncertain. CDR3 length equals 15 residues. CDR1 and CDR2 from the germline V gene are KGHDR and SFDVKD. V was trimmed by 4 bases and J by 2 bases, leaving 13 bases between them. The CDR3: CATSEERKVNTEAFF. The CDR3 coding sequence is TGTGCCACCAGTGAGGAGCGGAAAGTAAACACTGAAGCTTTCTTT.

The sample holds a few counts of this clonotype. This chain uses TRBV6-1 with TRBJ2-7; D gene unclear. This CDR3 is built from 13 residues. The V gene lost 8 bases and the J gene lost 3 bases, with 14 bases spanning the gap. CDR1 MNHNS and CDR2 SASEGT come from the germline V gene. The CDR3, as DNA: TGTGCCAGCGGAGTGGCCCTTAGCTACGAGCAGTACTTC. It codes for CASGVALSYEQYF.

The chain uses TRBV12-3 or TRBV12-4 and TRBJ2-5; no clear D gene. The CDR3 has 13 residues. Trimming took 2 bases from V and 9 from J, leaving 13 bases between them. CDR3 in DNA: TGTGCCAGCAGTTTATCGGCTGGAAAAGCCCAGTACTTC. Translated: CASSLSAGKAQYF.

This clonotype was observed a few times. The chain is built from TRBV27 and TRBJ2-3, with D tentatively TRBD1 or TRBD2 (5 bases each). Trimming stripped 4 bases from V and 3 bases from J, with 11 bases between. The germline V gene encodes CDR1 MNHEY and CDR2 SMNVEV (reference sequence). The CDR3 is 14 residues long. DNA for the CDR3: TGTGCCAGCAGTTGGAAGGGGAGAACAGATACGCAGTATTTT. Its protein product is CASSWKGRTDTQYF.

This rearrangement joins TRBV27 to TRBJ1-6, with D uncertain. The CDR3 is 11 amino acids. V was trimmed by 3 bases and J by 10 bases, leaving 4 bases between them. Germline CDR1 and CDR2: MNHEY and SMNVEV (reference sequence). The CDR3: CASSFYSPLHF. The CDR3 region has the DNA TGTGCCAGCAGTTTTTACTCACCCCTCCACTTT.

The genes are TRBV6-1 and TRBJ2-7; D is perhaps TRBD1 (6 bases). Germline-derived CDR1 and CDR2 are MNHNS and SASEGT. CDR3 length: 15 amino acids. With 4 bases removed from V and 4 bases from J, the gap between germline ends came to 17 bases. CDR3 residues: CASSARQAGDYEQYF. The CDR3 DNA reads as TGTGCCAGCAGTGCCCGACAGGCAGGGGATTACGAGCAGTACTTC.

This chain joins TRBV7-2 and TRBJ2-7, with 7 nucleotides matching TRBD1. Germline V lookup: CDR1 SGHTA, CDR2 FQGNSA. This CDR3 contains 13 residues. V shed 4 bases and J 6 bases; nucleotides not matched to a gene: 6. The CDR3 coding sequence is TGTGCCAGCAGCTGGGACAGTTTCAGCGAGCAGTACTTC. It translates to CASSWDSFSEQYF.

This clonotype was recorded many times. Here the CDR3 DNA reads TGTGCCAGCAGCTTAGAGGGGACAGGCACCGGGGAGCTGTTTTTT. Protein product: CASSLEGTGTGELFF. The chain couples TRBV7-2 to TRBJ2-2; 8 nucleotides agree with TRBD1. Per the germline V gene, CDR1 is SGHTA and CDR2 is FQGNSA. The CDR3 loop spans 15 amino acids. The V segment lost 1 base and the J segment 4 bases; nucleotides outside the gene matches: 2.

The chain is built from TRBV20-1 and TRBJ2-3; 12 positions agree with TRBD2. The germline V gene has CDR1 DFQATT and CDR2 SNEGSKA (reference sequence). This CDR3 spans 16 amino acids. Written as DNA, the CDR3 is TGCAGCCAGCTAGCGGGAGGGTCGGCGGGCACAGATACGCAGTATTTT. It yields the protein CSQLAGGSAGTDTQYF.

This clonotype was seen a handful of times. The genes are TRBV30 and TRBJ2-7; perhaps TRBD1 as D (5 bases). CDR3 size: 13 residues. CDR1 GTSNPN and CDR2 SVGIG come from the germline V gene (reference sequence). V was trimmed by 1 base and J by 3 bases, leaving 10 bases between them. The CDR3 reads CAWSEGIYYEQYF. The CDR3 DNA reads as TGTGCCTGGAGTGAGGGGATTTACTACGAGCAGTACTTC.

The table lists this clonotype with a few counts. The rearrangement links TRBV4-3 to TRBJ2-7; 7 nucleotides agree with TRBD2. After removal of 0 bases from V and 2 bases from J, the junction contained 4 bases not matched to a gene. The CDR3 has 15 residues. Germline CDR1 reads LGHNA; CDR2 reads YSLEER. The CDR3 nucleotides are TGCGCCAGCAGCCAAGATGATCGGGGGGCCTACGAGCAGTACTTC. This sequence encodes CASSQDDRGAYEQYF.

The J gene is TRBJ1-2, the V gene TRBV6-1, with a weak D call TRBD1 (5 bases). The ends were cut back, 2 bases at V and 4 bases at J, with 11 bases in the middle. Germline CDR1 and CDR2: MNHNS and SASEGT. There are 14 residues in the CDR3. For the CDR3, the DNA is TGTGCCAGCAGTGAATCCGGGGCAGGCTATGGCTACACCTTC. This encodes CASSESGAGYGYTF.

This clonotype was recorded a few times. The V gene is TRBV11-2, the J gene TRBJ2-3; D remains ambiguous. The V end lost 5 bases, the J end lost 4 bases, and 10 bases lay between the germline ends. CDR1 SGHAT and CDR2 FQNNGV come from the germline V gene. This CDR3 region has 13 residues. CDR3 DNA: TGTGCCAGCAGCCAAGATACGTCAGATACGCAGTATTTT. Its translation: CASSQDTSDTQYF.

The chain couples TRBV12-3 or TRBV12-4 to TRBJ2-1; tentatively, D is TRBD1 or TRBD2 (5 bases each). The CDR3 covers 15 residues. With 3 bases removed from V and 1 base from J, the gap between germline ends came to 10 bases. DNA of the CDR3: TGTGCCAGCAGTTTTGGGGGATTTTCCTACAATGAGCAGTTCTTC. It codes for CASSFGGFSYNEQFF.